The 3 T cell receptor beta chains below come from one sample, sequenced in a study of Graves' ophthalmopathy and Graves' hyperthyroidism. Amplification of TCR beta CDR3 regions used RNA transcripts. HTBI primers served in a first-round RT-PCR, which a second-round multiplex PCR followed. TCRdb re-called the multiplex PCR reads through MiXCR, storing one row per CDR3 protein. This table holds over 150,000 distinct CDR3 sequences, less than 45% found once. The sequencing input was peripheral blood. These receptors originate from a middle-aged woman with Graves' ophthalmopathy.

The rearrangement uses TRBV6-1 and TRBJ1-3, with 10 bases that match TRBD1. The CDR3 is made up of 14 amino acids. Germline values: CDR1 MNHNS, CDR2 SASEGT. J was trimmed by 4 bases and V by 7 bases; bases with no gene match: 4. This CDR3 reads CASTETGGGNTIYF. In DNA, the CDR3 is TGTGCCAGCACCGAGACAGGGGGCGGAAACACCATATATTTT.

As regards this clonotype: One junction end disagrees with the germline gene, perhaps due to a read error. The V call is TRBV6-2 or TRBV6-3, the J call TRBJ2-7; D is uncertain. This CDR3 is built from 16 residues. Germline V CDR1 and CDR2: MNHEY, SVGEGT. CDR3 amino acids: CAGSYSTRHAPYEQYF. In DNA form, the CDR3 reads TGTGCCGGCAGTTACTCTACCCGACATGCCCCCTACGAGCAGTACTTC.

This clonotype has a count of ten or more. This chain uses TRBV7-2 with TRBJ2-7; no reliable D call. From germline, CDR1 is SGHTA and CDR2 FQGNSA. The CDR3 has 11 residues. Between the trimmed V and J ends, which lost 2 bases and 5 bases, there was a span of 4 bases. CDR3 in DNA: TGTGCCAGCAGCTTAATCGACGAGCAGTACTTC. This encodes CASSLIDEQYF.